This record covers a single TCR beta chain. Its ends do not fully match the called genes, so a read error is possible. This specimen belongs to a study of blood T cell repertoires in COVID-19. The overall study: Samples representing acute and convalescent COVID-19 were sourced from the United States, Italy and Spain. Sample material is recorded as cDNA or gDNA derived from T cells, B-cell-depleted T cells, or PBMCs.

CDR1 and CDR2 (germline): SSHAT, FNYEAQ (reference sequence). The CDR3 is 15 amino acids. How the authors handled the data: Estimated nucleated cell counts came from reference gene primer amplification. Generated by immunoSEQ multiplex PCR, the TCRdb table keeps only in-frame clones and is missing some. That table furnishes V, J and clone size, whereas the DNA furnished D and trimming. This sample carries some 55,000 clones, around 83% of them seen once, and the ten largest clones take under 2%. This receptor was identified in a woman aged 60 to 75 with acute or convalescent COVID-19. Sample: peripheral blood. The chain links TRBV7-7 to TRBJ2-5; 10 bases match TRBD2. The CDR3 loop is CASSLTSGAGETQYF. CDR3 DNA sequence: TGTGCTAGCAGCCTCACTAGCGGGGCGGGGGAGACCCAGTACTTC.